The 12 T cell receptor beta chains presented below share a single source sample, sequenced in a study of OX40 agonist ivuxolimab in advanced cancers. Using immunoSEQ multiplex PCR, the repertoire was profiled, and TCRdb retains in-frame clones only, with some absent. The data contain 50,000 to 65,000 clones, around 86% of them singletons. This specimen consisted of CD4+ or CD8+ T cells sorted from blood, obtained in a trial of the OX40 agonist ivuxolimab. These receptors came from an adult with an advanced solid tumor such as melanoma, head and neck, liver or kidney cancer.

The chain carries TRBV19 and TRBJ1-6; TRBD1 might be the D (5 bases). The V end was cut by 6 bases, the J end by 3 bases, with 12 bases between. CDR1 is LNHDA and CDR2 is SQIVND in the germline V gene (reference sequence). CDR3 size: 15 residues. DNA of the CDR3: TGTGCCAGTAGCGAGCGGCAGGGCTATAATTCACCCCTCCACTTT. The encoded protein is CASSERQGYNSPLHF. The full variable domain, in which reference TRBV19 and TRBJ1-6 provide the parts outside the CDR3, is DGGITQSPKYLFRKEGQNVTLSCEQNLNHDAMYWYRQDPGQGLRLIYYSQIVNDFQKGDIAEGYSVSREKKESFPLTVTSAQKNPTAFYLCASSERQGYNSPLHFGNGTRLTVT.

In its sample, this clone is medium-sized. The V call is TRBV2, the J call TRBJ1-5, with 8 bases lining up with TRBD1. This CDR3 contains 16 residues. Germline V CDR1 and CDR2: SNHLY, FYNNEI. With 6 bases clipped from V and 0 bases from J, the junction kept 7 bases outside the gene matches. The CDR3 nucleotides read TGTGCCAGCAGACTTGGGACAGGTAATAGCAATCAGCCCCAGCATTTT. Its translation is CASRLGTGNSNQPQHF. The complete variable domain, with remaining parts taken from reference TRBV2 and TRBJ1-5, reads EPEVTQTPSHQVTQMGQEVILRCVPISNHLYFYWYRQILGQKVEFLVSFYNNEISEKSEIFDDQFSVERPDGSNFTLKIRSTKLEDSAMYFCASRLGTGNSNQPQHFGDGTRLSIL.

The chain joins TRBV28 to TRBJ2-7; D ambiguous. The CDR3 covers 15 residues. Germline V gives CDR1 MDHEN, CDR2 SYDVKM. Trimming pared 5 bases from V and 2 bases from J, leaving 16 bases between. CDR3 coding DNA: TGTGCCAGCAGTACCCCTGGTGGCGGAGCCTACGAGCAGTACTTC. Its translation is CASSTPGGGAYEQYF.

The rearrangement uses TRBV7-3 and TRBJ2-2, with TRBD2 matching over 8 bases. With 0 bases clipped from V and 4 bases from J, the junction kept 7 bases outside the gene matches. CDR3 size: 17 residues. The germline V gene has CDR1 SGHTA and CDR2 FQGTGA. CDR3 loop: CASSLTSGGSPTGELFF. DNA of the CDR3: TGTGCCAGCAGCTTAACCAGCGGGGGCAGCCCCACCGGGGAGCTGTTTTTT.

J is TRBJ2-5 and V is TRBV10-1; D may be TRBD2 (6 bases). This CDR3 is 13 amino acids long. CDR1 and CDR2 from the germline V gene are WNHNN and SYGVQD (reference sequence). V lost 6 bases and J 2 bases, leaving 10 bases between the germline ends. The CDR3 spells CASSVGLQETQYF. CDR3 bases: TGCGCCAGCAGCGTGGGACTTCAAGAGACCCAGTACTTC.

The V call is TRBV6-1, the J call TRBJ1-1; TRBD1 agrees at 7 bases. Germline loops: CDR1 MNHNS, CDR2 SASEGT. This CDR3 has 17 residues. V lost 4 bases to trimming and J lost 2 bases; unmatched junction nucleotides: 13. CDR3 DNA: TGTGCCAGCAGTGTTTCTCCCGGGACAGCCGTCAACACTGAAGCTTTCTTT. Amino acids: CASSVSPGTAVNTEAFF.

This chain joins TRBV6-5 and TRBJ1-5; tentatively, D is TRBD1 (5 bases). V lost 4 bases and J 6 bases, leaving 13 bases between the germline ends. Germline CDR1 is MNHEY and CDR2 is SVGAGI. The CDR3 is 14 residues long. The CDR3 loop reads CASSSHSGVQPQHF. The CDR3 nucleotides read TGTGCCAGCAGTTCCCATTCGGGGGTTCAGCCCCAGCATTTT.

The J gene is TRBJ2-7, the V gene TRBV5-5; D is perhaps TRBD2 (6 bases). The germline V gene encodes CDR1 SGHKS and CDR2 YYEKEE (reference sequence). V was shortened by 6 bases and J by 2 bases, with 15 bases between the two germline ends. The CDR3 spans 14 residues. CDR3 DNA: TGTGCCAGCAACCCCGGGACTTCTACCTACGAGCAGTACTTC. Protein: CASNPGTSTYEQYF. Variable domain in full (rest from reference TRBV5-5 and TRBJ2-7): DAGVTQSPTHLIKTRGQQVTLRCSPISGHKSVSWYQQVLGQGPQFIFQYYEKEERGRGNFPDRFSARQFPNYSSELNVNALLLGDSALYLCASNPGTSTYEQYFGPGTRLTVT.

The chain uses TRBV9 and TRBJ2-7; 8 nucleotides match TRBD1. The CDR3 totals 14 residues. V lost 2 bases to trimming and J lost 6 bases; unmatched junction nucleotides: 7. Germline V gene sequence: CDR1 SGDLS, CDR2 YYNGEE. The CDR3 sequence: CASSVSQGASEQYF. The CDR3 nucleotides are TGTGCCAGCAGCGTCTCTCAGGGGGCGTCCGAGCAGTACTTC.

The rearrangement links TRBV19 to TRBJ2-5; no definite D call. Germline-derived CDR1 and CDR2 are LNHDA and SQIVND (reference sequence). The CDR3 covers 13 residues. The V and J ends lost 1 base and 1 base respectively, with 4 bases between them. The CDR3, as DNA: TGTGCCAGTAGTATAGGAGTCCAAGAGACCCAGTACTTC. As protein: CASSIGVQETQYF.

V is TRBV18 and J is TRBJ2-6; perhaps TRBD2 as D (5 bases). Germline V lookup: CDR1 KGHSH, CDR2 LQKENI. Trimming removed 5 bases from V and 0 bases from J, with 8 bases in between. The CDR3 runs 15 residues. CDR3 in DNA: TGTGCCAGCTCATCGGGAATCTCTGGGGCCAACGTCCTGACTTTC. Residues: CASSSGISGANVLTF.

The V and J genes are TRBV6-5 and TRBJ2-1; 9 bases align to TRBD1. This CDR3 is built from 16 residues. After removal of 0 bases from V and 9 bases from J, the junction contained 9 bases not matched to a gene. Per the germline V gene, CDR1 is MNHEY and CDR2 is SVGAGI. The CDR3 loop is CASSYSRTGATVEQFF. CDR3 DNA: TGTGCCAGCAGTTACTCGAGGACAGGGGCCACTGTTGAGCAGTTCTTC.